One and the same sample provided the 21 T cell receptor beta chains below, sequenced in a study of cytomegalovirus exposure and HLA in healthy donors. The PCR employed 60 Vbeta primers together with 13 Jbeta primers. Assay: immunoSEQ multiplex PCR; the TCRdb copy retains only in-frame clones and omits some. The profile shows more than 200,000 clones, 65% to 90% of them singletons. The source material was PBMCs. These TCRs come from a girl aged 10 to 17 in good health and CMV-seronegative.

The chain has TRBV27 and TRBJ1-6, with TRBD1 matching over 8 bases. The CDR3 is 15 amino acids. The germline V gene has CDR1 MNHEY and CDR2 SMNVEV (reference sequence). The V segment lost 7 bases and the J segment 7 bases; nucleotides outside the gene matches: 9. DNA of the CDR3: TGTGCCAGCACCCAAAGGACAGGGTGGAATTCACCCCTCCACTTT. This codes for CASTQRTGWNSPLHF.

The chain joins TRBV5-4 to TRBJ2-1, with unresolved D. Germline V CDR1 and CDR2: SGHNT, YYREEE (reference sequence). V dropped 5 bases and J dropped 7 bases, with 7 bases sitting between them. CDR3 length equals 11 residues. The CDR3 is CASRLENEQFF. The CDR3 nucleotides read TGTGCCAGCAGATTAGAGAATGAGCAGTTCTTC.

The J gene is TRBJ1-4, the V gene TRBV6-1, with D unresolved. The CDR3 has 13 residues. CDR1 is MNHNS and CDR2 is SASEGT in the germline V gene. Between the trimmed V and J ends, which lost 3 bases and 8 bases, there was a span of 10 bases. CDR3 nucleotide sequence: TGTGCCAGCAGTGACAAGCCGGGGGAAAAACTGTTTTTT. Amino acid sequence: CASSDKPGEKLFF.

J is TRBJ1-5 and V is TRBV30; TRBD1 aligns across 8 bases. CDR1 and CDR2 (germline): GTSNPN, SVGIG (reference sequence). CDR3 length: 15 residues. Unmatched junction bases numbered 9, after V lost 2 bases and J lost 6 bases. The CDR3 region has the DNA TGTGCCTGGAGTTCAGGACAGGGCTTAAGTCAGCCCCAGCATTTT. Its translation: CAWSSGQGLSQPQHF.

The CDR3 DNA follows: TGTGCCAGCAGCTACCTGCTCAATCAGCCCCAGCATTTT. Protein product: CASSYLLNQPQHF. This sequence joins TRBV6-1 and TRBJ1-5; no clear D. Germline V CDR1 and CDR2: MNHNS, SASEGT. The CDR3 is 13 residues long. The V end lost 6 bases, the J end lost 3 bases, and 9 bases lay between the germline ends.

This chain links TRBV29-1 with TRBJ2-7; D may be TRBD1 (5 bases). Trimming left V 2 bases short and J 7 bases short, with 9 bases between. Per germline, CDR1 SQVTM and CDR2 ANQGSEA. The CDR3 covers 11 residues. CDR3 DNA: TGCAGCGTTGAATATGGGGCAGAGCAGTACTTC. Its protein is CSVEYGAEQYF.

The chain couples TRBV29-1 to TRBJ2-1; 7 bases map to TRBD1. Per germline, CDR1 SQVTM and CDR2 ANQGSEA. This CDR3 region has 10 residues. The V and J ends lost 4 bases and 14 bases, in that order; junction bases with no gene match: 5. The CDR3 coding sequence is TGCAGCGTTGTACGGCAGGGGGAGTTCTTC. Translation: CSVVRQGEFF.

This clone is a singleton in its sample. This chain links TRBV7-3 with TRBJ2-7; unclear D gene. Germline assignment: CDR1 SGHTA and CDR2 FQGTGA. CDR3 length: 14 amino acids. Trimming removed 2 bases from V and 4 bases from J, with 12 bases in between. The CDR3 sequence is CASSLYPGLYEQYF. CDR3 bases: TGTGCCAGCAGCTTATACCCTGGCCTGTACGAGCAGTACTTC.

The V and J genes are TRBV4-2 and TRBJ1-4, with D unclear. Trimming cost V 0 bases and J 7 bases, with 12 bases left between them. Germline V lookup: CDR1 LGHNA, CDR2 YNFKEQ. CDR3 length: 15 amino acids. CDR3 region: CASSQDRRASEKLFF. CDR3 in DNA: TGTGCCAGCAGCCAAGATAGGAGGGCATCTGAAAAACTGTTTTTT.

The chain links TRBV7-9 to TRBJ1-1; D is unclear. CDR1 SEHNR and CDR2 FQNEAQ come from the germline V gene (reference sequence). Trimming pared 2 bases from V and 4 bases from J, leaving 5 bases between. This CDR3 contains 12 residues. CDR3 loop: CASSLPVTEAFF. Here the CDR3 DNA reads TGTGCCAGCAGCTTACCGGTCACTGAAGCTTTCTTT.

The V call is TRBV5-8, the J call TRBJ1-5; no firm D call. Between the trimmed V and J ends, which lost 1 base and 0 bases, there was a span of 8 bases. The CDR3 sequence is 15 residues long. Germline lookup yields CDR1 SGHTS and CDR2 YDEGEE. CDR3 sequence (DNA): TGTGCCAGCAGCTTGCGCGGATATAGCAATCAGCCCCAGCATTTT. This sequence encodes CASSLRGYSNQPQHF.

The chain uses TRBV19 and TRBJ1-1; 7 positions agree with TRBD1. CDR1 LNHDA and CDR2 SQIVND come from the germline V gene (reference sequence). This CDR3 contains 14 residues. The V segment lost 7 bases and the J segment 3 bases; nucleotides outside the gene matches: 8. The CDR3 region is CASNHDRADTEAFF. The CDR3 nucleotides read TGTGCCAGTAACCATGACAGGGCGGACACTGAAGCTTTCTTT.

The chain recombines TRBV7-8 with TRBJ1-2; 8 bases are shared with TRBD1. CDR1 SGHVS and CDR2 FQNEAQ come from the germline V gene. The CDR3 consists of 14 residues. The V gene end was trimmed by 3 bases and the J gene end by 3 bases; junction bases not matched to a gene: 3. CDR3 nucleotides: TGTGCCAGCAGCTTGACACAGGGGGACTATGGCTACACCTTC. Protein: CASSLTQGDYGYTF.

This clone was recorded a few times. The V and J genes are TRBV7-2 and TRBJ1-1, with 7 bases fitting TRBD1. Trimming at V came to 0 bases and at J to 6 bases, leaving 7 bases not matched to a gene. This CDR3 has 15 residues. Germline V lookup: CDR1 SGHTA, CDR2 FQGNSA. Here the CDR3 DNA reads TGTGCCAGCAGCTTAGCAGGGGGCTTTTTGGCTGAAGCTTTCTTT. Its protein product is CASSLAGGFLAEAFF.

This clone has only one observation. The junction does not match germline at one end; this may be a read error. The rearrangement joins TRBV7-9 to TRBJ1-4; a weak D match, TRBD1 (6 bases). Germline CDR1 is SEHNR and CDR2 is FQNEAQ (reference sequence). The CDR3 loop spans 15 amino acids. The chain's CDR3 is CSSSLSGRGGEKLFF. CDR3 nucleotide sequence: TGTTCCAGCAGCTTAAGTGGCAGGGGTGGTGAAAAACTGTTTTTT.

The chain couples TRBV7-8 to TRBJ2-7; D gene unclear. Between the trimmed V and J ends, which lost 6 bases and 2 bases, there was a span of 11 bases. CDR1 is SGHVS, CDR2 FQNEAQ, per germline. The CDR3 sequence is 13 residues long. CDR3 DNA: TGTGCCAGCAGTTACAATTCCCCCTACGAGCAGTACTTC. Amino acids: CASSYNSPYEQYF.

The chain couples TRBV25-1 to TRBJ2-5; 9 nucleotides agree with TRBD2. The V segment lost 5 bases and the J segment 6 bases; nucleotides outside the gene matches: 16. This CDR3 comprises 17 residues. Looked up from germline, CDR1 is MGHDK and CDR2 is SYGVNS. The CDR3 nucleotides are TGTGCCAGCAGTTCCCAGCACGGGGCGGGGGGGCTAAAGACCCAGTACTTC. Protein sequence: CASSSQHGAGGLKTQYF.

The rearrangement joins TRBV29-1 to TRBJ2-7; TRBD1 is a possible D gene (6 bases). Trimming removed 4 bases at V and 3 bases at J, with 13 bases between. CDR3 length: 13 residues. CDR1 SQVTM and CDR2 ANQGSEA come from the germline V gene. CDR3 loop: CSVVQGSSYEQYF. DNA of the CDR3: TGCAGCGTTGTGCAGGGGAGTAGCTACGAGCAGTACTTC.

The V gene is TRBV19, the J gene TRBJ2-3; D may be TRBD1 (7 bases). With 3 bases removed from V and 6 bases from J, the gap between germline ends came to 25 bases. The germline V gene encodes CDR1 LNHDA and CDR2 SQIVND (reference sequence). The CDR3 has 18 residues. The CDR3 nucleotides are TGTGCCAGTAGTATCTTTTCGGGGACAGCCGGAGGGCACGATACGCAGTATTTT. Translated: CASSIFSGTAGGHDTQYF.

This chain uses TRBV2 with TRBJ1-4; 10 positions agree with TRBD1. The CDR3 sequence is 15 residues long. V shed 7 bases and J 6 bases; nucleotides not matched to a gene: 8. CDR1 SNHLY and CDR2 FYNNEI come from the germline V gene. CDR3 in DNA: TGTGCCAGCACTGGGACAGGGGTTGCCGATGAAAAACTGTTTTTT. This sequence encodes CASTGTGVADEKLFF.

Written as DNA, the CDR3 is TGTGCCTGGGGGGAGAACAGGGACGAGCAGTACTTC. Amino acids: CAWGENRDEQYF. The rearrangement links TRBV30 to TRBJ2-7, with a possible D match to TRBD1 (6 bases). V was clipped by 5 bases and J by 5 bases, with 13 bases between them. Germline V lookup: CDR1 GTSNPN, CDR2 SVGIG (reference sequence). CDR3 size: 12 residues.